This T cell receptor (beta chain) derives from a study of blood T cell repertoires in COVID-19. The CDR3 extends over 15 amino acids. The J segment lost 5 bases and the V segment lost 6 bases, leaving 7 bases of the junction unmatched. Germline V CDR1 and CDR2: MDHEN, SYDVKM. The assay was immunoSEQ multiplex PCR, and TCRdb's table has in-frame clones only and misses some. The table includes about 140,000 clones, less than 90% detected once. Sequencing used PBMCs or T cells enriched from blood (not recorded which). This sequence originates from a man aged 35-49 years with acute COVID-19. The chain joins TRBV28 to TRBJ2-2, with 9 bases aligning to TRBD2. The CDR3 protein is CASSRTTSGTGELFF. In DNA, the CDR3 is TGTGCCAGCAGCCGAACGACTAGCGGTACCGGGGAGCTGTTTTTT.